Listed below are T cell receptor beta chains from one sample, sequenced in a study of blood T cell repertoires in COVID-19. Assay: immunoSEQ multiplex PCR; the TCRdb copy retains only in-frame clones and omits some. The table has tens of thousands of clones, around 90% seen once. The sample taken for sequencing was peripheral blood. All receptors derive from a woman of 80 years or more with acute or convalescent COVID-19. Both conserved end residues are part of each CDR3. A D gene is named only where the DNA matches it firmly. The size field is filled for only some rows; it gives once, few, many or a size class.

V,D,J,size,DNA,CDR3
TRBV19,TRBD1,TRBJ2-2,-,TGTGCCAGTAGTATAACCGGGACAGGGCCCACCGGGGAGCTGTTTTTT,CASSITGTGPTGELFF
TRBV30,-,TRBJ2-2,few,TGTGCCGGGGCATGGACAGCAACCACCGACACCGGGGAGCTGTTTTTT,CAGAWTATTDTGELFF
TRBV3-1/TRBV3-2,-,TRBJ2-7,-,TGTGCCAGCAGCCAAGGTACAGGGACGGTGGTACCAAGGCAGTACTTC,CASSQGTGTVVPRQYF
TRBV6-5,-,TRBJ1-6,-,TGTGCCAGCGTTTCAATGACGGGGAATTCACCCCTCCACTTT,CASVSMTGNSPLHF
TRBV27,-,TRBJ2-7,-,TGTGCCAGCAGTTGGGACTTGAGGGACGAGCAGTACTTC,CASSWDLRDEQYF
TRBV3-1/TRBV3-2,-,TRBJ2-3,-,TGTGCCAGCAGCCACTTCGGGAGCACAGATACGCAGTATTTT,CASSHFGSTDTQYF
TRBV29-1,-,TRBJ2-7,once,TGCAGCGTTGAATACAGGGTAGGGTACGAGCAGTACTTC,CSVEYRVGYEQYF
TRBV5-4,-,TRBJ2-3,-,TGTGCCAGCAACCCCGGGGGAGGACAACTTAGCACAGATACGCAGTATTTT,CASNPGGGQLSTDTQYF
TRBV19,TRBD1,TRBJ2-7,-,TGTGCCAGTAGTGTTGGACAGGGGGCGGGAGAGCAGTACTTC,CASSVGQGAGEQYF
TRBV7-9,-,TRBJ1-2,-,TGTGCCAGCAGCCCCGACAGCAACTATGGCTACACCTTC,CASSPDSNYGYTF
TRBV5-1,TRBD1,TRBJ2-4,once,TGCGCCAGCAGCTTGGATTCAGGGGGAAACATTCAGTACTTC,CASSLDSGGNIQYF
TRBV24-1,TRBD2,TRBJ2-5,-,TGTGCCACCAGTGATTTGTTCGGGGGGGCCGAAGAGACCCAGTACTTC,CATSDLFGGAEETQYF
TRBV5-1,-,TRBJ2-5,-,TGCGCCAGCAGCTTGTCGCGCGGGAACCAAGAGACCCAGTACTTC,CASSLSRGNQETQYF
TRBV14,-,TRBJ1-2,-,TGTGCCAGCAGCCAAGGGAGGAGCTATGGCTACACCTTC,CASSQGRSYGYTF
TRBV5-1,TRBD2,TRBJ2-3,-,TGCGCCAGCAGCCCGGAGGGACTAGCGACCCTTCGAGATACGCAGTATTTT,CASSPEGLATLRDTQYF
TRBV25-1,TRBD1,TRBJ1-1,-,TGTGCCAGCAGTCTGACAGGGGATGAGAACACTGAAGCTTTCTTT,CASSLTGDENTEAFF
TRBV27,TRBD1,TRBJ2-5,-,TGTGCCAGCAGTCCATGGACAGGGGGCTTTCTAGAGACCCAGTACTTC,CASSPWTGGFLETQYF
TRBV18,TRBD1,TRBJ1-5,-,TGTGCCAGCTCACTGGGACAGGGGACCAATCAGCCCCAGCATTTT,CASSLGQGTNQPQHF
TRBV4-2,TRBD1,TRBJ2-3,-,TGTGCCAGCAGCCAAGATAGGTCAGGGGGTTTAGATACGCAGTATTTT,CASSQDRSGGLDTQYF
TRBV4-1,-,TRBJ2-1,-,TGCGCCAGCAGCCAACACCCGACGGGAAGCTCCTACAATGAGCAGTTCTTC,CASSQHPTGSSYNEQFF
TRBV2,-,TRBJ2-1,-,TGTGCCAGCAGCCTAAGCGGCCCCGAGCAGTTCTTC,CASSLSGPEQFF
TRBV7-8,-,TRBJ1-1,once,TGTGCCAGCAGCTTAGACGGAGGGCGGGAGAACACTGAAGCTTTCTTT,CASSLDGGRENTEAFF
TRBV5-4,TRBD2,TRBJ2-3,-,TGTGCCAGCAGCTTGGGAGGACTAGGCACAGATACGCAGTATTTT,CASSLGGLGTDTQYF
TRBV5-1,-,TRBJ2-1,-,TGCGCCAGCAGCTTGCAGGCGGGGAGCTCCTACAATGAGCAGTTCTTC,CASSLQAGSSYNEQFF
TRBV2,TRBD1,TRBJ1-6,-,TGTGCCAGCAGTCCACGACAGGGGACTTCACCCCTCCACTTT,CASSPRQGTSPLHF
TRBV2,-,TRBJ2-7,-,TGTGCCAGCAGCTACAACACACTAAAGGGGGGGCTCAGCTCCTACGAGCAGTACTTC,CASSYNTLKGGLSSYEQYF
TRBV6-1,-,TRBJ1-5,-,TGTGCCAGCAGTGATGTATTTAGCAATCAGCCCCAGCATTTT,CASSDVFSNQPQHF
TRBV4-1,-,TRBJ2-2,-,TGCGCCAGCAGCCCCGGACAGAACACCGGGGAGCTGTTTTTT,CASSPGQNTGELFF
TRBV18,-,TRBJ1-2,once,TGTGCCAGCTCACTTGGACTGGGAAGCAGCTACACCTTC,CASSLGLGSSYTF